Reported below is one T cell receptor beta chain. Its target is not known. This sample is part of a study of shared clonotypes between healthy human individuals. Assay used: immunoSEQ multiplex PCR; TCRdb lists only in-frame clones, some missing. The profile shows about 1.9 million clones, 85% to 95% of them singletons. Whole-study findings and limits: Against clonotypes common to all four donors, non-shared ones had lower generation probabilities.

CD45RO-negative, CCR7-positively selected cells formed the naive CD8 fraction, excluding terminally differentiated effector memory CD45RA+ cells. V lost 2 bases, J lost 3 bases, and 9 bases stayed unmatched. The CDR3 runs 17 residues. Germline CDR1 reads SGDLS; CDR2 reads YYNGEE. The chain employs TRBV9 and TRBJ2-1; 9 nucleotides match TRBD2. Sequenced input: naive CD8+ T cells from PBMCs. The receptor's source is a man younger than 30 in good health. Some clones in this sample may be carry-over from other donors' samples. DNA for the CDR3: TGTGCCAGCAGCGTCAATAGCGGGGGCGAAAACTACAATGAGCAGTTCTTC. It encodes CASSVNSGGENYNEQFF.